The 21 T cell receptor beta chains below were found in one sample sequenced in a study of response to subunit inactivated influenza vaccine. TCRdb fed the RT-PCR reads into MiXCR, producing one record per CDR3 protein. The repertoire holds hundreds of thousands of distinct CDR3 sequences, with about 25% as singletons. The material sequenced was CD4+ T cells sorted from PBMCs, taken 5 days after vaccination. All receptors come from a man aged 45-65 years who received an inactivated influenza vaccine.

V gene TRBV5-6 combines with J gene TRBJ2-5; TRBD1 aligns across 8 bases. The CDR3 covers 16 residues. Trimming removed 2 bases from V and 4 bases from J; junction bases left unmatched: 10. Germline CDR1 SGHDT, CDR2 YYEEEE. CDR3: CASSFYDRGLGETQYF. The CDR3 DNA follows: TGTGCCAGCAGCTTCTATGACAGGGGCCTAGGAGAGACCCAGTACTTC.

This clonotype was counted many times. The rearrangement joins TRBV12-3 or TRBV12-4 to TRBJ2-7; TRBD2 matches at 9 bases. CDR3 length: 15 residues. J gave up 2 bases and V 1 base, and 3 bases lay outside the gene matches. The CDR3 region has the DNA TGTGCCAGCAGTTTAGTGGCGGGAGGGCCCTACGAGCAGTACTTC. Its protein is CASSLVAGGPYEQYF.

The rearrangement uses TRBV20-1 and TRBJ2-7, with 7 bases lining up with TRBD2. Trimming took 0 bases from V and 4 from J; bases not matched to a gene: 6. Germline V gene lookup returns CDR1 DFQATT and CDR2 SNEGSKA (reference sequence). The CDR3 spans 14 residues. The DNA of the CDR3 is TGCAGTGCTAGAGACCAAGCGGGACCTTACGAGCAGTACTTC. As protein: CSARDQAGPYEQYF.

The chain's CDR3 is CASSALPGQGADTQYF. CDR3 coding DNA: TGTGCCAGCAGCGCCCTTCCGGGACAGGGGGCAGATACGCAGTATTTT. V gene TRBV9 combines with J gene TRBJ2-3, with 11 bases lining up with TRBD1. V shed 3 bases, J shed 4 bases, and the junction held 7 bases outside the gene matches. Germline V gene data show CDR1 as SGDLS and CDR2 as YYNGEE. This CDR3 has 16 residues. The full variable domain, with the rest looked up from reference TRBV9 and TRBJ2-3, is DSGVTQTPKHLITATGQRVTLRCSPRSGDLSVYWYQQSLDQGLQFLIQYYNGEERAKGNILERFSAQQFPDLHSELNLSSLELGDSALYFCASSALPGQGADTQYFGPGTRLTVL.

This clonotype appeared a few times. The chain recombines TRBV9 with TRBJ2-1; 7 bases are a match to TRBD2. Germline CDR1 and CDR2: SGDLS and YYNGEE. CDR3 size: 15 residues. Losses at the gene ends were 2 bases for V and 6 bases for J; bases not matched to a gene: 8. CDR3 region: CASSVTQTSSNEQFF. The DNA of the CDR3 is TGTGCCAGCAGCGTCACCCAGACTAGCAGCAATGAGCAGTTCTTC.

This clonotype was seen at least ten times. This rearrangement joins TRBV20-1 to TRBJ2-1, with D uncertain. V was shortened by 6 bases and J by 10 bases, with 7 bases between the two germline ends. The CDR3 spans 9 residues. Looked up from germline, CDR1 is DFQATT and CDR2 is SNEGSKA (reference sequence). The CDR3 is CSASYEQFF. Here the CDR3 DNA reads TGCAGTGCATCTTACGAGCAGTTCTTC.

The rearrangement links TRBV7-2 to TRBJ2-5; 8 bases map to TRBD2. This CDR3 region has 15 residues. The trim removed 1 base at V and 3 bases at J, leaving 4 bases unmatched. Germline CDR1 is SGHTA and CDR2 is FQGNSA. CDR3 DNA: TGTGCCAGCAGCTTAGGAGCGGGGGTGAAAGAGACCCAGTACTTC. It specifies CASSLGAGVKETQYF.

The genes are TRBV29-1 and TRBJ2-1, with D unresolved. V was shortened by 3 bases and J by 5 bases, with 11 bases between the two germline ends. Germline values: CDR1 SQVTM, CDR2 ANQGSEA. The CDR3 covers 13 residues. The CDR3 DNA reads as TGCAGCGTTGATCTAACCTGGAACAATGAGCAGTTCTTC. Protein sequence: CSVDLTWNNEQFF.

This chain uses TRBV5-1 with TRBJ2-7; possibly TRBD2 for D (5 bases). The CDR3 length is 13 residues. Germline V gene data show CDR1 as SGHRS and CDR2 as YFSETQ. V was clipped by 0 bases and J by 6 bases, with 10 bases between them. The CDR3 coding sequence is TGCGCCAGCAGCTTGGCCGGGGTTAGCGAGCAGTACTTC. Protein: CASSLAGVSEQYF.

This clonotype was seen once. The V call is TRBV28, the J call TRBJ2-3; 7 nucleotides match TRBD2. The CDR3 spans 15 residues. The ends lost 1 base at V and 3 bases at J; junction bases unmatched: 4. The germline V gene encodes CDR1 MDHEN and CDR2 SYDVKM. DNA for the CDR3: TGTGCCAGCAGTTTATTAGGGACTACGACAGATACGCAGTATTTT. Amino acids: CASSLLGTTTDTQYF. The full variable domain, in which reference TRBV28 and TRBJ2-3 provide the parts outside the CDR3, is DVKVTQSSRYLVKRTGEKVFLECVQDMDHENMFWYRQDPGLGLRLIYFSYDVKMKEKGDIPEGYSVSREKKERFSLILESASTNQTSMYLCASSLLGTTTDTQYFGPGTRLTVL.

The chain combines TRBV2 with TRBJ2-7, with D unclear. In germline, CDR1 is SNHLY, CDR2 FYNNEI. This CDR3 is 13 amino acids long. V dropped 6 bases and J dropped 3 bases, with 12 bases sitting between them. In nucleotides, the CDR3 is TGTGCCAGCAGGAAGGACGGAAACTACGAGCAGTACTTC. Protein product: CASRKDGNYEQYF.

V is TRBV6-2 or TRBV6-3 and J is TRBJ2-4; D is unresolved. Germline assignment: CDR1 MNHEY and CDR2 SVGEGT. This CDR3 is 13 amino acids long. The V gene lost 9 bases and the J gene lost 2 bases, with 11 bases spanning the gap. The CDR3 protein is CASSHGSKNIQYF. The CDR3 nucleotides read TGTGCCAGTTCCCATGGTTCCAAAAACATTCAGTACTTC.

This clonotype was counted at least ten times. The chain uses TRBV11-2 and TRBJ2-3, with D unresolved. V was shortened by 5 bases and J by 5 bases, with 14 bases between the two germline ends. The CDR3 is 14 amino acids. Germline loops: CDR1 SGHAT, CDR2 FQNNGV. The CDR3 region has the DNA TGTGCCAGCAGCCGCGCCCCGAGTCAAGATACGCAGTATTTT. Its translation: CASSRAPSQDTQYF.

The rearrangement joins TRBV10-3 to TRBJ2-2; D not certain. CDR1 and CDR2 (germline): ENHRY, SYGVKD. V was shortened by 6 bases and J by 4 bases, with 12 bases between the two germline ends. The CDR3 consists of 14 residues. In nucleotides, the CDR3 is TGTGCCATCAGGATGCTAGATTCCACCGGGGAGCTGTTTTTT. Protein product: CAIRMLDSTGELFF.

This clonotype was observed a handful of times. This rearrangement joins TRBV20-1 to TRBJ2-1, with a tentative D call TRBD2 (6 bases). This CDR3 comprises 14 residues. V gave up 4 bases and J gave up 8 bases, with 18 bases separating them. Germline V gene data show CDR1 as DFQATT and CDR2 as SNEGSKA (reference sequence). In nucleotides, the CDR3 is TGCAGTGCTATGGACGGAGGGAATAGGGATGAGCAGTTCTTC. Translating gives CSAMDGGNRDEQFF.

This clonotype was detected only a few times. This chain links TRBV6-1 with TRBJ1-4; D is unclear. The V end lost 6 bases, the J end lost 0 bases, and 8 bases lay between the germline ends. The length of the CDR3 is 14 residues. Germline V gene data show CDR1 as MNHNS and CDR2 as SASEGT. This CDR3 is CASRITATNEKLFF. CDR3 nucleotides: TGTGCCAGCAGGATAACAGCAACTAATGAAAAACTGTTTTTT.

The V gene is TRBV20-1, the J gene TRBJ2-7; D may be TRBD1 (6 bases). The germline V gene encodes CDR1 DFQATT and CDR2 SNEGSKA (reference sequence). Trimming shortened V by 3 bases and J by 4 bases, and 16 bases separated the two germline ends. The length of the CDR3 is 14 residues. The CDR3 reads CSARRGRNRYEQYF. In nucleotides, the CDR3 is TGCAGTGCTAGGAGGGGGAGAAATAGGTACGAGCAGTACTTC.

The rearrangement uses TRBV7-8 and TRBJ2-7; TRBD1 is a possible D gene (5 bases). Germline CDR1 SGHVS, CDR2 FQNEAQ. The CDR3 sequence is 14 residues long. The ends were cut back, 1 base at V and 3 bases at J, with 10 bases in the middle. The CDR3 nucleotides are TGTGCCAGCAGCTTAGGCAGGGTAGGCTACGAGCAGTACTTC. It is translated as CASSLGRVGYEQYF.

This chain joins TRBV12-3 or TRBV12-4 and TRBJ2-3; 7 positions match TRBD2. V lost 10 bases and J lost 5; bases outside the gene matches: 9. The CDR3 length is 13 residues. CDR3 coding DNA: TGTGCCACTGTGCGTAGCGGGCAAGATACGCAGTATTTT. It is translated as CATVRSGQDTQYF.

V usage is TRBV9 and J usage is TRBJ2-2, with D maybe TRBD2 (6 bases). This CDR3 is built from 15 residues. Germline CDR1 and CDR2: SGDLS and YYNGEE. V shed 2 bases and J shed 7 bases, with 15 bases lying between them. CDR3 in DNA: TGTGCCAGCAGCGTCACGGGGGAACTGGTCGGGGAGCTGTTTTTT. Its protein is CASSVTGELVGELFF.

This clonotype was seen only a few times. CDR3 DNA: TGTGCCAGCAGTTTAGAGGCGGGGCTTGGCACAGATACGCAGTATTTT. Translating it yields CASSLEAGLGTDTQYF. V is TRBV12-3 or TRBV12-4 and J is TRBJ2-3; tentatively, D is TRBD2 (6 bases). Trimming pared 1 base from V and 1 base from J, leaving 12 bases between. The CDR3 runs 16 residues.